This is a list of T cell receptor beta chains from one sample in a study of identical twins. TCRdb reanalysed the 5' RACE reads using MiXCR and keeps one entry per CDR3 protein. Of a few hundred thousand distinct CDR3 sequences detected, roughly 8.6% appear once; the ten largest clones hold 6% to 8.5%. The sample also formed part of further work on yellow fever vaccine responses in identical twins.

Sequencing used CD8+ T cells sorted from blood. These receptors originate from a woman aged 18-29 years in good health. Both conserved end residues are part of each CDR3. Fields, in order: V gene, J gene, clone size, D gene, CDR3 protein, CDR3 DNA. A D gene is named only where the DNA matches it firmly. The size entry is marked missing in some rows and otherwise reads once, few, many or a size class.

V gene: TRBV7-6
J gene: TRBJ2-1
clone size: .
D gene: TRBD2
CDR3 protein: CASSLKAGGTDEQFF
CDR3 DNA: TGTGCCAGCAGCTTAAAAGCGGGAGGAACCGATGAGCAGTTCTTC

V gene: TRBV7-9
J gene: TRBJ1-2
clone size: many
D gene: .
CDR3 protein: CASSLAQGEGYTF
CDR3 DNA: TGTGCCAGCAGCTTAGCCCAGGGCGAGGGCTACACCTTC

V gene: TRBV5-6
J gene: TRBJ2-1
clone size: many
D gene: .
CDR3 protein: CASSLQGDYNEQFF
CDR3 DNA: TGTGCCAGCAGCTTGCAGGGCGATTACAATGAGCAGTTCTTC

V gene: TRBV4-3
J gene: TRBJ2-2
clone size: few
D gene: TRBD2
CDR3 protein: CASSQGGGLNTGELFF
CDR3 DNA: TGCGCCAGCAGCCAAGGGGGGGGATTAAACACCGGGGAGCTGTTTTTT

V gene: TRBV12-3/TRBV12-4
J gene: TRBJ2-7
clone size: many
D gene: .
CDR3 protein: CASSPADEQYF
CDR3 DNA: TGTGCCAGCAGTCCAGCCGACGAGCAGTACTTC

V gene: TRBV29-1
J gene: TRBJ2-7
clone size: .
D gene: TRBD1
CDR3 protein: CSVGTGDINTHEQYF
CDR3 DNA: TGCAGCGTTGGGACAGGGGACATAAATACCCACGAGCAGTACTTC

V gene: TRBV7-6
J gene: TRBJ2-1
clone size: .
D gene: TRBD2
CDR3 protein: CASSQGREGENEQFF
CDR3 DNA: TGTGCCAGCAGCCAGGGGCGGGAGGGCGAAAATGAGCAGTTCTTC

V gene: TRBV19
J gene: TRBJ1-1
clone size: .
D gene: .
CDR3 protein: CASSGSASEAFF
CDR3 DNA: TGTGCCAGTAGTGGGAGTGCCTCTGAAGCTTTCTTT

V gene: TRBV20-1
J gene: TRBJ2-1
clone size: .
D gene: TRBD2
CDR3 protein: CSAREGGGPNGDEQFF
CDR3 DNA: TGCAGTGCTAGAGAGGGGGGAGGGCCGAATGGAGATGAGCAGTTCTTC

V gene: TRBV7-9
J gene: TRBJ2-7
clone size: .
D gene: .
CDR3 protein: CASSLGLHEQYF
CDR3 DNA: TGTGCCAGCAGCTTAGGTCTCCACGAGCAGTACTTC

V gene: TRBV29-1
J gene: TRBJ2-5
clone size: .
D gene: TRBD1
CDR3 protein: CSVEYQGAQETQYF
CDR3 DNA: TGCAGCGTCGAATACCAGGGGGCCCAAGAGACCCAGTACTTC

V gene: TRBV3-1
J gene: TRBJ2-7
clone size: many
D gene: TRBD2
CDR3 protein: CASSQGLADYEQYF
CDR3 DNA: TGTGCCAGCAGCCAAGGGCTAGCGGACTACGAGCAGTACTTC

V gene: TRBV9
J gene: TRBJ2-1
clone size: few
D gene: .
CDR3 protein: CASSAWVGNEQFF
CDR3 DNA: TGTGCCAGCAGCGCTTGGGTTGGGAATGAGCAGTTCTTC

V gene: TRBV27
J gene: TRBJ1-5
clone size: .
D gene: .
CDR3 protein: CASRGGNQPQHF
CDR3 DNA: TGTGCCAGCAGGGGGGGCAATCAGCCCCAGCATTTT

V gene: TRBV20-1
J gene: TRBJ1-6
clone size: many
D gene: TRBD1
CDR3 protein: CSARTGTGSTLHF
CDR3 DNA: TGCAGTGCCCGCACCGGGACAGGGTCGACCCTCCACTTT

V gene: TRBV6-5
J gene: TRBJ2-3
clone size: few
D gene: .
CDR3 protein: CASSYFTGDSTDTQYF
CDR3 DNA: TGTGCCAGCAGTTACTTTACGGGGGACAGCACAGATACGCAGTATTTT

V gene: TRBV7-9
J gene: TRBJ2-3
clone size: few
D gene: .
CDR3 protein: CASSSAGQRLRQDTQYF
CDR3 DNA: TGTGCCAGCAGCTCAGCCGGACAGCGCCTAAGACAAGATACGCAGTATTTT

V gene: TRBV7-9
J gene: TRBJ2-1
clone size: few
D gene: .
CDR3 protein: CASSLVGALLNEQFF
CDR3 DNA: TGTGCCAGCAGCTTAGTTGGGGCGCTCCTAAATGAGCAGTTCTTC

V gene: TRBV5-1
J gene: TRBJ2-7
clone size: many
D gene: TRBD2
CDR3 protein: CASSSGLAGFYEQYF
CDR3 DNA: TGCGCCAGCAGCTCCGGACTAGCGGGGTTCTACGAGCAGTACTTC

V gene: TRBV6-5
J gene: TRBJ2-2
clone size: few
D gene: TRBD1
CDR3 protein: CASSSTGYTGELFF
CDR3 DNA: TGTGCCAGCAGTTCGACAGGGTATACCGGGGAGCTGTTTTTT

V gene: TRBV28
J gene: TRBJ2-7
clone size: many
D gene: TRBD1
CDR3 protein: CASRPGTGNYEQYF
CDR3 DNA: TGTGCCAGTCGGCCGGGGACAGGGAACTACGAGCAGTACTTC

V gene: TRBV20-1
J gene: TRBJ2-1
clone size: .
D gene: .
CDR3 protein: CSAVGTPGNEQFF
CDR3 DNA: TGCAGTGCCGTTGGGACTCCAGGCAATGAGCAGTTCTTC

V gene: TRBV7-3
J gene: TRBJ1-1
clone size: .
D gene: .
CDR3 protein: CASRAPGGTEAFF
CDR3 DNA: TGTGCCAGCCGGGCCCCCGGGGGCACTGAAGCTTTCTTT

V gene: TRBV11-2
J gene: TRBJ2-5
clone size: .
D gene: TRBD1
CDR3 protein: CASSAWTGGSETQYF
CDR3 DNA: TGTGCCAGCAGCGCCTGGACAGGGGGCTCGGAGACCCAGTACTTC

V gene: TRBV6-2/TRBV6-3
J gene: TRBJ1-2
clone size: .
D gene: TRBD1
CDR3 protein: CASSYSQGTDYGYTF
CDR3 DNA: TGTGCCAGCAGTTACTCCCAGGGGACAGACTATGGCTACACCTTC

V gene: TRBV5-1
J gene: TRBJ2-5
clone size: many
D gene: .
CDR3 protein: CASSSDGVAQYF
CDR3 DNA: TGCGCCAGCAGCTCGGATGGGGTGGCCCAGTACTTC

V gene: TRBV5-6
J gene: TRBJ1-2
clone size: many
D gene: .
CDR3 protein: CASSTGSGDGYTF
CDR3 DNA: TGTGCCAGCAGCACTGGAAGTGGAGATGGCTACACCTTC

V gene: TRBV7-2
J gene: TRBJ2-7
clone size: many
D gene: .
CDR3 protein: CASSTRTSGGNEQYF
CDR3 DNA: TGTGCCAGCAGCACCCGGACGTCCGGTGGGAACGAGCAGTACTTC